The TCR beta chain described here comes from a study of OX40 agonist ivuxolimab in advanced cancers. Generated by immunoSEQ multiplex PCR, the TCRdb table keeps only in-frame clones and is missing some. Of nearly 110,000 clones in the sample, over 75% were seen once. The CDR3 length is 14 residues. The V gene lost 2 bases and the J gene lost 6 bases, with 13 bases spanning the gap. Germline V gives CDR1 MNHEY, CDR2 SMNVEV (reference sequence). V gene TRBV27 combines with J gene TRBJ1-2, with a weak D call TRBD1 (6 bases). The sample consisted of CD4+ or CD8+ T cells sorted from blood, taken in a trial of the OX40 agonist ivuxolimab. This TCR was sampled from an adult with an advanced solid tumor such as melanoma, head and neck, liver or kidney cancer. CDR3 loop: CASSLRITGNGYTF. The CDR3 DNA follows: TGTGCCAGCAGTTTACGTATTACAGGGAATGGCTACACCTTC.